The rows below give T cell receptor beta chains drawn from one sample of a study of cytomegalovirus exposure and HLA in healthy donors. The repertoire was sequenced with immunoSEQ multiplex PCR; TCRdb's copy has only in-frame clones and lacks some. This sample contains 95,000 to 150,000 clones. The sample consisted of PBMCs. Receptor source: a man between 25 and 39 years old in good health and CMV-seronegative. The CDR3 runs from the conserved cysteine through the conserved F or W. Each record gives: V gene, D gene, J gene, CDR3 DNA, CDR3 protein. D genes are given only for firm matches.

>TRBV11-1|-|TRBJ2-7
TGTGCCAGCAGCTCGCGGGTCTTATACGAGCAGTACTTC
CASSSRVLYEQYF
>TRBV27|-|TRBJ1-1
TGTGCCAGCAGTTTCGGGGGGATGAACACTGAAGCTTTCTTT
CASSFGGMNTEAFF
>TRBV11-2|-|TRBJ2-2
TGTGCCAGCACCAAAAGATGGCAGGGTGAGACCGGGGAGCTGTTTTTT
CASTKRWQGETGELFF
>TRBV30|-|TRBJ2-1
TGTGCCTGGAGTGGAGCGCCCCCCTACAATGAGCAGTTCTTC
CAWSGAPPYNEQFF
>TRBV6-5|TRBD2|TRBJ2-7
TGTGCCAGCAGTTGGCTAGCGGGAGGGCCCTACGAGCAGTACTTC
CASSWLAGGPYEQYF
>TRBV6-1|TRBD1|TRBJ1-1
TGTGCCAGCAGTGACCATTCAGGGGGCCGGACTGAAGCTTTCTTT
CASSDHSGGRTEAFF
>TRBV5-1|TRBD1|TRBJ1-2
TGCGCCACCCGATCCATGGGACAGTCGAGAGGCTACACCTTC
CATRSMGQSRGYTF
>TRBV5-1|TRBD1|TRBJ2-7
TGCGCCACCGGACGGGACAGGTCCTACGAGCAGTACTTC
CATGRDRSYEQYF
>TRBV15|TRBD1|TRBJ1-1
TGTGCCACCAGCAGTGACCGGGACAGGGACACTGAAGCTTTCTTT
CATSSDRDRDTEAFF
>TRBV2|TRBD2|TRBJ2-7
TGTGCCAGCAGGGACTCCGGGACTAGCGGGAGTGAATCCCCCTACGAGCAGTACTTC
CASRDSGTSGSESPYEQYF
>TRBV6-6|TRBD1|TRBJ2-5
TGTGCCAGCAGTTACGGCAGGGGGCAGTGGGAGCAGTACTTC
CASSYGRGQWEQYF
>TRBV7-9|-|TRBJ1-3
TGTGCCAGCAGTCCGGGAACGCCTGGAAACACCATATATTTT
CASSPGTPGNTIYF
>TRBV5-1|TRBD2|TRBJ2-1
TGCGCCAGCAGCTTGGTCCTAGCGGGAGCTCAAGAGCAGTTCTTC
CASSLVLAGAQEQFF
>TRBV6-1|-|TRBJ1-1
TGTGCCAGCAACCTTATAGGACAGTCTGAAGCTTTCTTT
CASNLIGQSEAFF
>TRBV30|TRBD1|TRBJ1-6
TGTGCCTGGAGTTCTCCCGGGACAGTATCTTCACCCCTCCACTTT
CAWSSPGTVSSPLHF
>TRBV28|-|TRBJ2-7
TGTGCCAGCGCGCCCCCCAGGGTGGGCGAGCAGTACTTC
CASAPPRVGEQYF
>TRBV7-3|-|TRBJ2-3
TGTGCCAGCAGCGAAAATGAGGGTACGGTGGATACGCAGTATTTT
CASSENEGTVDTQYF
>TRBV7-9|TRBD2|TRBJ2-7
TGTGCCAGCAGCTTAGAACTAGCGGGAGTGTTCGAGCAGTACTTC
CASSLELAGVFEQYF
>TRBV6-5|-|TRBJ1-2
TGTGCCAGTAAGGGGTTCTATGGCTACACCTTC
CASKGFYGYTF
>TRBV28|TRBD1|TRBJ1-2
TGTGCCAGCAGTTTACTCTATTACCGGGGACAGGGGGACCTATATGGCTACACCTTC
CASSLLYYRGQGDLYGYTF
>TRBV4-1|-|TRBJ2-3
TGCGCCAGCAGCCAAGTGGGGCTAGTCGCAGATACGCAGTATTTT
CASSQVGLVADTQYF
>TRBV27|-|TRBJ2-7
TGTGCCAGCAGTTTAGGTCCGGCAACTTCGCGGGGGCAGTACTTC
CASSLGPATSRGQYF
>TRBV4-1|-|TRBJ2-7
TGCGCCAGCAGCCAAGGGGCGGGCTCCTACGAGCAGTACTTC
CASSQGAGSYEQYF
>TRBV7-9|TRBD1|TRBJ2-1
TGTGCCAGCAGCGAGGGGACAGTGGTCAATGAGCAGTTCTTC
CASSEGTVVNEQFF
>TRBV5-1|TRBD2|TRBJ2-2
TGCGCCAGCAGCTTGGCTAGCGGGGGGTTTGACACCGGGGAGCTGTTTTTT
CASSLASGGFDTGELFF
>TRBV7-9|-|TRBJ2-7
TGTGCCAGCAGCTTCAACGAACTCTCCTACGAGCAGTACTTC
CASSFNELSYEQYF
>TRBV19|TRBD1|TRBJ2-7
TGTGCCAGTAGTCCCAGGGACAGGGGGTACTACGAGCAGTACTTC
CASSPRDRGYYEQYF
>TRBV2|TRBD1|TRBJ2-5
TGTGCCAGCAGCCAGTACAGGGGGAGGGAGACCCAGTACTTC
CASSQYRGRETQYF
>TRBV7-9|-|TRBJ2-7
TGTGCCAGCAGCTGGGGCAGACAGGTGTTTGGCGAGCAGTACTTC
CASSWGRQVFGEQYF
>TRBV27|-|TRBJ2-7
TGTGCCAGCAGTTTAAAGGGGGGGTCCTACGAGCAGTACTTC
CASSLKGGSYEQYF
>TRBV13|TRBD2|TRBJ2-2
TGTGCCAGCAGCTCCACTAGCGGGGGTATCGGGGAGCTGTTTTTT
CASSSTSGGIGELFF
>TRBV7-9|TRBD1|TRBJ1-1
TGTGCCAGCAGCTTAGTCCCGGGACAGGGAATGAACACTGAAGCTTTCTTT
CASSLVPGQGMNTEAFF